This T cell receptor beta chain appears in the sequencing data of a study of cytomegalovirus exposure and HLA in healthy donors. The wider study: HLA-typed donors were the source of 80 million to 90 million unique TCRs, which an early data release held.

Notes on this clone: The antigen remains unidentified.

Researchers ran the PCR with 60 Vbeta and 13 Jbeta primers. Profiled with immunoSEQ multiplex PCR; TCRdb holds only in-frame clones, not every one. The repertoire includes some 160,000 clones, roughly 67% of them detected once, and under 7% sits in the top ten. Overall study results and limits: Cytomegalovirus-associated TCR beta chains were listed, numbering 150 to 200.

Trimming shortened V by 6 bases and J by 4 bases, and 16 bases separated the two germline ends. Germline V lookup: CDR1 SGHTA, CDR2 FQGNSA. This CDR3 has 15 residues. The chain carries TRBV7-2 and TRBJ1-5, with D tentatively TRBD1 (6 bases). The origin of this receptor is a woman aged 18-29 years in good health and CMV-seropositive. Sequencing was performed on PBMCs. The CDR3 protein is CASRSGHRINQPQHF. Written as DNA, the CDR3 is TGTGCCAGCAGATCGGGACATCGCATAAATCAGCCCCAGCATTTT.